Listed below are T cell receptor beta chains from one sample, sequenced in a study of radiation and T cells in renal cell carcinoma. The table came from immunoSEQ multiplex PCR; TCRdb's copy has only in-frame clones and leaves some out. The sample contains about 95,000 clones, approximately 86% of which appear only once. This specimen consisted of blood, obtained from a patient whose treatment included radiotherapy and nephrectomy. The receptor source for this set is a man over 45 with renal cell carcinoma. CDR3s include the opening cysteine and the closing phenylalanine or tryptophan. Each record gives: CDR3 protein, CDR3 DNA, J gene, V gene, D gene, clone size. A D gene is named only where the DNA matches it firmly. Some rows mark clone size as missing; the rest say once, few, many or name a class of expanded clone.

CDR3aa: CASSPAKGVWNEQFF
CDR3nt: TGTGCCAGCAGCCCCGCTAAGGGAGTTTGGAATGAGCAGTTCTTC
j_gene: TRBJ2-1
v_gene: TRBV7-2
d_gene: -
abundance: -

CDR3aa: CASTLQGYEQYF
CDR3nt: TGTGCCAGCACCTTGCAGGGTTACGAGCAGTACTTC
j_gene: TRBJ2-7
v_gene: TRBV28
d_gene: -
abundance: -

CDR3aa: CASSPYRTSGGETQYF
CDR3nt: TGTGCCAGCAGCCCCTACAGGACTAGCGGGGGAGAGACCCAGTACTTC
j_gene: TRBJ2-5
v_gene: TRBV5-5
d_gene: TRBD2
abundance: -

CDR3aa: CASSYSAKFGRSAFF
CDR3nt: TGTGCCAGCAGTTACTCAGCTAAATTTGGTAGATCGGCTTTCTTT
j_gene: TRBJ1-1
v_gene: TRBV6-5
d_gene: -
abundance: -

CDR3aa: CSARLTEAFF
CDR3nt: TGCAGTGCTAGATTGACGGAAGCTTTCTTT
j_gene: TRBJ1-1
v_gene: TRBV20-1
d_gene: -
abundance: few

CDR3aa: CAGSPGQNLYGYTF
CDR3nt: TGTGCCGGCAGCCCCGGACAGAACCTCTATGGCTACACCTTC
j_gene: TRBJ1-2
v_gene: TRBV6-5
d_gene: -
abundance: once

CDR3aa: CATGLRDGTYEQYF
CDR3nt: TGTGCCACCGGCCTAAGGGATGGTACCTACGAGCAGTACTTC
j_gene: TRBJ2-7
v_gene: TRBV19
d_gene: -
abundance: once

CDR3aa: CASSLGASTYEQYF
CDR3nt: TGTGCCAGCAGTTTGGGAGCTTCAACCTACGAGCAGTACTTC
j_gene: TRBJ2-7
v_gene: TRBV28
d_gene: -
abundance: -

CDR3aa: CASSREQGGTDTQYF
CDR3nt: TGTGCCAGCAGCCGAGAACAAGGGGGCACAGATACGCAGTATTTT
j_gene: TRBJ2-3
v_gene: TRBV4-2
d_gene: -
abundance: -

CDR3aa: CAWIPKAGETQYF
CDR3nt: TGTGCCTGGATCCCCAAGGCTGGGGAGACCCAGTACTTC
j_gene: TRBJ2-5
v_gene: TRBV30
d_gene: -
abundance: -

CDR3aa: CASSLRASRNEKLFF
CDR3nt: TGTGCCAGCAGCTTAAGGGCCAGTCGTAATGAAAAACTGTTTTTT
j_gene: TRBJ1-4
v_gene: TRBV7-8
d_gene: -
abundance: -

CDR3aa: CASSLGTVWTEAFF
CDR3nt: TGTGCCAGCAGCTTAGGTACGGTATGGACTGAAGCTTTCTTT
j_gene: TRBJ1-1
v_gene: TRBV11-1
d_gene: -
abundance: once

CDR3aa: CASSVEDNEQFF
CDR3nt: TGTGCCAGCAGTGTAGAGGACAATGAGCAGTTCTTC
j_gene: TRBJ2-1
v_gene: TRBV6-1
d_gene: -
abundance: -

CDR3aa: CASSEIPGQGKGGYTF
CDR3nt: TGCGCCAGCAGTGAAATACCGGGACAGGGTAAGGGCGGCTACACCTTC
j_gene: TRBJ1-2
v_gene: TRBV4-1
d_gene: TRBD1
abundance: -

CDR3aa: CSARDSGTQYF
CDR3nt: TGCAGTGCTAGAGATTCCGGGACCCAGTACTTC
j_gene: TRBJ2-5
v_gene: TRBV20-1
d_gene: -
abundance: -

CDR3aa: CASSIDRGTDTQYF
CDR3nt: TGTGCCAGTAGTATAGATCGGGGCACAGATACGCAGTATTTT
j_gene: TRBJ2-3
v_gene: TRBV19
d_gene: -
abundance: -

CDR3aa: CASSFATGDTEAFF
CDR3nt: TGCGCCAGCAGCTTCGCAACAGGGGACACTGAAGCTTTCTTT
j_gene: TRBJ1-1
v_gene: TRBV5-1
d_gene: TRBD1
abundance: -

CDR3aa: CAVHVGPNGYGYTF
CDR3nt: TGTGCCGTCCACGTAGGGCCCAACGGGTATGGCTACACCTTC
j_gene: TRBJ1-2
v_gene: TRBV7-9
d_gene: -
abundance: -

CDR3aa: CASSPLGAGTGELFF
CDR3nt: TGTGCCAGCTCACCCTTGGGGGCAGGAACCGGGGAGCTGTTTTTT
j_gene: TRBJ2-2
v_gene: TRBV18
d_gene: -
abundance: -

CDR3aa: CASSQEVRQVDVNEQFF
CDR3nt: TGCGCCAGCAGCCAAGAAGTCAGACAGGTAGACGTCAATGAGCAGTTCTTC
j_gene: TRBJ2-1
v_gene: TRBV4-3
d_gene: -
abundance: -

CDR3aa: CASSPTSGIYEQYF
CDR3nt: TGCGCCAGCAGCCCGACTAGCGGGATCTACGAGCAGTACTTC
j_gene: TRBJ2-7
v_gene: TRBV5-1
d_gene: TRBD2
abundance: -

CDR3aa: CASSQGTSGGHTNNEQFF
CDR3nt: TGTGCCAGCAGCCAAGGGACTAGCGGGGGCCATACTAACAATGAGCAGTTCTTC
j_gene: TRBJ2-1
v_gene: TRBV4-2
d_gene: TRBD2
abundance: -

CDR3aa: CASSLFHEQFF
CDR3nt: TGTGCCAGCAGTCTCTTCCATGAGCAGTTCTTC
j_gene: TRBJ2-1
v_gene: TRBV6-1
d_gene: -
abundance: -

CDR3aa: CASSLLTREGHVKNIQYF
CDR3nt: TGTGCCAGCAGTTTATTGACAAGGGAGGGGCATGTCAAAAACATTCAGTACTTC
j_gene: TRBJ2-4
v_gene: TRBV28
d_gene: TRBD2
abundance: -

CDR3aa: CASGPPGTDSNQPQHF
CDR3nt: TGTGCTAGTGGTCCCCCTGGGACAGATAGCAATCAGCCCCAGCATTTT
j_gene: TRBJ1-5
v_gene: TRBV12-5
d_gene: TRBD1
abundance: -

CDR3aa: CASSPGQGARDTQYF
CDR3nt: TGTGCCAGCAGCCCCGGACAGGGGGCGCGGGATACGCAGTATTTT
j_gene: TRBJ2-3
v_gene: TRBV5-4
d_gene: TRBD1
abundance: -

CDR3aa: CASSENRDTDTQYF
CDR3nt: TGTGCCAGCAGCGAAAACAGGGACACAGATACGCAGTATTTT
j_gene: TRBJ2-3
v_gene: TRBV27
d_gene: -
abundance: -

CDR3aa: CASSQDRINEQFF
CDR3nt: TGTGCCAGCAGCCAGGACAGGATAAATGAGCAGTTCTTC
j_gene: TRBJ2-1
v_gene: TRBV11-2
d_gene: TRBD1
abundance: few

CDR3aa: CATSRDRGRTEAFF
CDR3nt: TGTGCCACCAGCAGAGACAGGGGGCGCACTGAAGCTTTCTTT
j_gene: TRBJ1-1
v_gene: TRBV15
d_gene: TRBD1
abundance: -

CDR3aa: CARYPYSNQPQHF
CDR3nt: TGTGCCAGGTATCCCTATAGCAATCAGCCCCAGCATTTT
j_gene: TRBJ1-5
v_gene: TRBV6-1
d_gene: -
abundance: -

CDR3aa: CASSLGTANQPQHF
CDR3nt: TGCGCCAGCAGCCTGGGGACAGCAAATCAGCCCCAGCATTTT
j_gene: TRBJ1-5
v_gene: TRBV5-1
d_gene: TRBD1
abundance: -

CDR3aa: CASSPAWGQDRENGNTIYF
CDR3nt: TGTGCCAGCAGCCCAGCTTGGGGTCAAGACAGGGAGAACGGAAACACCATATATTTT
j_gene: TRBJ1-3
v_gene: TRBV7-2
d_gene: TRBD1
abundance: -

CDR3aa: CASSQETGGNQPQHF
CDR3nt: TGCGCCAGCAGCCAAGAGACAGGTGGGAATCAGCCCCAGCATTTT
j_gene: TRBJ1-5
v_gene: TRBV4-3
d_gene: -
abundance: -

CDR3aa: CSVRQGFNTEAFF
CDR3nt: TGCAGCGTGAGACAGGGGTTCAACACTGAAGCTTTCTTT
j_gene: TRBJ1-1
v_gene: TRBV29-1
d_gene: TRBD1
abundance: -

CDR3aa: CASSSPDTNTGELFF
CDR3nt: TGTGCCAGCAGCAGCCCGGACACAAACACCGGGGAGCTGTTTTTT
j_gene: TRBJ2-2
v_gene: TRBV21-1
d_gene: -
abundance: -

CDR3aa: CASSLAYGAGNTIYF
CDR3nt: TGCGCCAGCAGCTTGGCGTACGGGGCTGGAAACACCATATATTTT
j_gene: TRBJ1-3
v_gene: TRBV5-1
d_gene: -
abundance: few

CDR3aa: CAWSVTSGNTIYF
CDR3nt: TGTGCCTGGAGCGTTACCTCTGGAAACACCATATATTTT
j_gene: TRBJ1-3
v_gene: TRBV30
d_gene: -
abundance: -

CDR3aa: CAISESTGLEGNTIYF
CDR3nt: TGTGCCATCAGTGAGTCTACCGGGCTGGAGGGAAACACCATATATTTT
j_gene: TRBJ1-3
v_gene: TRBV10-3
d_gene: -
abundance: -

CDR3aa: CASTAEAFF
CDR3nt: TGTGCCAGCACTGCTGAAGCTTTCTTT
j_gene: TRBJ1-1
v_gene: TRBV6-6
d_gene: -
abundance: -

CDR3aa: CASSQGGPKNGNTIYF
CDR3nt: TGCGCCAGCAGCCAAGGGGGGCCGAAAAATGGAAACACCATATATTTT
j_gene: TRBJ1-3
v_gene: TRBV4-3
d_gene: -
abundance: -

CDR3aa: CASSQVIRTGMGRELFF
CDR3nt: TGCGCCAGCAGCCAAGTCATTCGGACAGGGATGGGTCGGGAGCTGTTTTTT
j_gene: TRBJ2-2
v_gene: TRBV4-1
d_gene: TRBD1
abundance: -

CDR3aa: CASSQGEGAYSGNTIYF
CDR3nt: TGCGCCAGCAGCCAAGGCGAGGGGGCTTATTCTGGAAACACCATATATTTT
j_gene: TRBJ1-3
v_gene: TRBV4-1
d_gene: TRBD1
abundance: -

CDR3aa: CASSPGRGTEAFF
CDR3nt: TGTGCCAGCTCCCCAGGGCGGGGCACTGAAGCTTTCTTT
j_gene: TRBJ1-1
v_gene: TRBV18
d_gene: -
abundance: few

CDR3aa: CASSPDRGGTYNEQFF
CDR3nt: TGTGCCAGCTCACCAGACAGGGGGGGCACCTACAATGAGCAGTTCTTC
j_gene: TRBJ2-1
v_gene: TRBV18
d_gene: TRBD1
abundance: -

CDR3aa: CASSQVSSYNEQFF
CDR3nt: TGTGCCAGCAGTCAGGTGAGCTCCTACAATGAGCAGTTCTTC
j_gene: TRBJ2-1
v_gene: TRBV27
d_gene: -
abundance: -

CDR3aa: CASSRGNWDREPYEQYF
CDR3nt: TGTGCCAGCAGCAGGGGGAATTGGGACAGGGAGCCCTACGAGCAGTACTTC
j_gene: TRBJ2-7
v_gene: TRBV21-1
d_gene: -
abundance: -

CDR3aa: CANYEGAGGPYNEQFF
CDR3nt: TGTGCCAACTACGAGGGGGCGGGGGGCCCCTACAATGAGCAGTTCTTC
j_gene: TRBJ2-1
v_gene: TRBV25-1
d_gene: -
abundance: once

CDR3aa: CASRTRTSTDTQYF
CDR3nt: TGTGCCAGCAGGACAAGGACGAGCACAGATACGCAGTATTTT
j_gene: TRBJ2-3
v_gene: TRBV5-8
d_gene: -
abundance: -

CDR3aa: CASSVGDGTYEQYF
CDR3nt: TGCGCCAGCAGCGTCGGGGACGGAACCTACGAGCAGTACTTC
j_gene: TRBJ2-7
v_gene: TRBV5-1
d_gene: -
abundance: -

CDR3aa: CASSQDHDFWGANVLTF
CDR3nt: TGCGCCAGCAGCCAAGATCATGATTTTTGGGGGGCCAACGTCCTGACTTTC
j_gene: TRBJ2-6
v_gene: TRBV4-3
d_gene: -
abundance: -

CDR3aa: CASSLTAYYGYTF
CDR3nt: TGTGCCAGCAGTCTGACCGCTTACTATGGCTACACCTTC
j_gene: TRBJ1-2
v_gene: TRBV28
d_gene: -
abundance: -

CDR3aa: CASSQDMLARETQYF
CDR3nt: TGTGCCAGCAGCCAAGATATGCTAGCCCGAGAGACCCAGTACTTC
j_gene: TRBJ2-5
v_gene: TRBV14
d_gene: -
abundance: -

CDR3aa: CSVLGGSTNEQFF
CDR3nt: TGCAGCGTTCTGGGCGGGAGTACCAATGAGCAGTTCTTC
j_gene: TRBJ2-1
v_gene: TRBV29-1
d_gene: TRBD2
abundance: -

CDR3aa: CASRRDRGFDEQFF
CDR3nt: TGTGCCAGTCGCCGGGACAGGGGGTTCGACGAGCAGTTCTTC
j_gene: TRBJ2-1
v_gene: TRBV19
d_gene: TRBD1
abundance: -

CDR3aa: CASSPPRGGELETQYF
CDR3nt: TGTGCCAGCTCACCACCGAGGGGAGGGGAATTAGAGACCCAGTACTTC
j_gene: TRBJ2-5
v_gene: TRBV18
d_gene: TRBD2
abundance: -

CDR3aa: CASGLRSRDTEAFF
CDR3nt: TGTGCTAGTGGTTTGCGGTCTCGGGACACTGAAGCTTTCTTT
j_gene: TRBJ1-1
v_gene: TRBV12-5
d_gene: -
abundance: -